This T cell receptor (beta chain) was recorded in a study of blood T cell repertoires in COVID-19. Study background: Spain, Italy and the United States supplied samples that represented acute and convalescent COVID-19. PBMCs, B-cell-depleted T cells, or T cells were the source of the cDNA or gDNA that made up the material.

There are 19 residues in the CDR3. V was clipped by 0 bases and J by 4 bases, with 22 bases between them. Per the germline V gene, CDR1 is ENHRY and CDR2 is SYGVKD. Which cohort a participant joined came from the clinical history participants gave. What the recovered Cohort 3 donors had was two negative PCRs, clearance, or symptom resolution. TCRdb's table, derived via immunoSEQ multiplex PCR, lists solely in-frame clones and lacks some. There are about 370,000 clones in the sample; 85% to 90% occur only once, and 1% lies in the top ten. V usage is TRBV10-3 and J usage is TRBJ2-1, with D tentatively TRBD2 (6 bases). This TCR came from a man aged 18 to 30 who had recovered from COVID-19. The sample consisted of PBMCs or T cells enriched from blood (not recorded which). CDR3 sequence (DNA): TGTGCCATCAGTGAGTCGATGTCCTCGCGGAGGGCCCGGTACAATGAGCAGTTCTTC. Residues: CAISESMSSRRARYNEQFF.